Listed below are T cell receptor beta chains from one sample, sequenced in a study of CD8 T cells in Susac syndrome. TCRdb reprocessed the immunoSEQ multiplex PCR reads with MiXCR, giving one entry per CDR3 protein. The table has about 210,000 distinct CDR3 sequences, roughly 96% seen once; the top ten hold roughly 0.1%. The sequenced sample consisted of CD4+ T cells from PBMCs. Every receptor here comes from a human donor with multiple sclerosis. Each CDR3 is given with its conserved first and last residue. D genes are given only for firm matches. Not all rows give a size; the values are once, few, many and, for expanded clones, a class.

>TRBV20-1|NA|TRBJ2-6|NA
CSARDRGSGANVLTF
TGCAGTGCTAGAGACAGGGGTTCGGGGGCCAACGTCCTGACTTTC
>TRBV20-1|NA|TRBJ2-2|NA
CSPPRVATRNTGELFF
TGCAGTCCTCCCAGGGTCGCAACCCGGAACACCGGGGAGCTGTTTTTT
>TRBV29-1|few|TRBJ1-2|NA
CSVTLNYGYTF
TGCAGCGTCACCCTAAACTATGGCTACACCTTC
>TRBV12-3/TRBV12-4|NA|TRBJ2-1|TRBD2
CASSTRLAVSYNEQFF
TGTGCCAGCAGTACCCGACTAGCAGTGTCCTACAATGAGCAGTTCTTC
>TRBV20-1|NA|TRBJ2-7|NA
CSARGGDQVVYF
TGCAGTGCTAGAGGAGGGGACCAAGTGGTGTACTTC
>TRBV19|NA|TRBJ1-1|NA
CASSTPGAPEAFF
TGTGCCAGTAGTACCCCAGGGGCTCCTGAAGCTTTCTTT
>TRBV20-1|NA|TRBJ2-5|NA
CSASQDRETQYF
TGCAGTGCTAGTCAGGATCGGGAGACCCAGTACTTC
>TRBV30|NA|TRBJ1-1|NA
CAWNRNRRNTEAFF
TGTGCCTGGAATCGAAATCGGCGGAACACTGAAGCTTTCTTT
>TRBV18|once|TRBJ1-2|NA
CASSPSQGNYGYTF
TGTGCCAGCTCACCATCCCAGGGAAACTATGGCTACACCTTC
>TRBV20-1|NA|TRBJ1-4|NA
CSVGPNEKLFF
TGCAGTGTAGGACCTAATGAAAAACTGTTTTTT
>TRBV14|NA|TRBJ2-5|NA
CASSQMSGLGETQYF
TGTGCCAGCAGCCAAATGTCAGGGCTCGGTGAGACCCAGTACTTC
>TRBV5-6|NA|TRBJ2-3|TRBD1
CASSFQGAWEDTQYF
TGTGCCAGCAGCTTCCAGGGGGCCTGGGAAGATACGCAGTATTTT
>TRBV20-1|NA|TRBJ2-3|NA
CSARRDSRGDTQYF
TGCAGTGCTAGACGGGACTCTCGGGGAGATACGCAGTATTTT
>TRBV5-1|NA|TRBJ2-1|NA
CASSLEPRGNNEQFF
TGCGCCAGCAGCTTGGAGCCTAGGGGAAACAATGAGCAGTTCTTC
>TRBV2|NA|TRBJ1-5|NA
CASSDDRTAQHF
TGTGCCAGCAGTGACGATAGGACGGCCCAGCATTTT
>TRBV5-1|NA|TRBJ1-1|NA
CASSFTGQTNTEAFF
TGCGCCAGCAGCTTTACGGGACAAACGAACACTGAAGCTTTCTTT
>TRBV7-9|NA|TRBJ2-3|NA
CASSLYQNTDTQYF
TGTGCCAGCAGCTTATACCAGAACACAGATACGCAGTATTTT
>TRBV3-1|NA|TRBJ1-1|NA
CASSRATQGGTEAFF
TGTGCCAGCAGCCGAGCGACGCAGGGTGGAACTGAAGCTTTCTTT
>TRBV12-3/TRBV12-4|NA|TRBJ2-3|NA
CASIKTDSWRGNTDTQYF
TGTGCCAGCATCAAAACCGACTCCTGGAGAGGAAACACAGATACGCAGTATTTT
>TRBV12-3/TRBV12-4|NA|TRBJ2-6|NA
CASREGDTGANVLTF
TGTGCCAGCAGAGAAGGGGACACTGGGGCCAACGTCCTGACTTTC
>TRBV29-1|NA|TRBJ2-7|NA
CSVGGPSVEQYF
TGCAGCGTTGGCGGACCGAGCGTGGAGCAGTACTTC
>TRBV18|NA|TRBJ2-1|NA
CASSRAMGADEQFF
TGTGCCAGCTCCCGAGCCATGGGGGCCGATGAGCAGTTCTTC
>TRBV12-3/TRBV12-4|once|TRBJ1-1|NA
CASSLAGEATEAFF
TGTGCCAGCAGCCTAGCGGGGGAGGCCACTGAAGCTTTCTTT
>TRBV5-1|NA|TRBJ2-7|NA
CASSLEPRNYEQYF
TGCGCCAGCAGCTTGGAGCCTAGAAACTACGAGCAGTACTTC
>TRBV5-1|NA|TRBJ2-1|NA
CASSSQISGVYNEQFF
TGCGCCAGCAGCTCCCAGATATCGGGAGTCTACAATGAGCAGTTCTTC